This passage covers 30 T cell receptor beta chains from one sample sequenced in a study of blood T cell repertoires in COVID-19 (dated by TCRdb to the early 2020s). Library prep was done by the immunoSEQ multiplex PCR assay. This is the immuneACCESS table as TCRdb keeps it, with only in-frame sequences that have V and J called. A part of the clones is gone; compared with another copy, unresolved V genes explain less than half, and the rest is unexplained. Present in this sample are approximately 70,000 clones, 85% to 95% of which were seen just once. The top ten hold around 4.7% of the sample. Input material: peripheral blood. These receptors all stem from a woman in her fifties or sixties with active COVID-19.

This chain uses TRBV18 with TRBJ2-7; tentatively, D is TRBD2 (6 bases). The CDR3 has 12 residues. V lost 4 bases and J lost 6, with 10 bases in between. Germline V gene lookup returns CDR1 KGHSH and CDR2 LQKENI. The CDR3 coding sequence is TGTGCCAGCTCACTGATAGCGGCCGAGCAGTACTTC. The encoded protein is CASSLIAAEQYF.

The rearrangement uses TRBV7-5 and TRBJ1-3; the table's D call of TRBD1 was not tested on the DNA. TRBV7-5 constitutes a pseudogene. The CDR3 runs 19 residues. CDR3 in DNA: TGTGCCAGAAGCTTCCGGGACAGGGTGTTTGTGTTTTCTGGAAACACCATATATTTT. It translates to CARSFRDRVFVFSGNTIYF.

The chain employs TRBV5-1 and TRBJ1-1; D remains ambiguous. V was clipped by 0 bases and J by 3 bases, with 6 bases between them. This CDR3 region has 13 residues. Germline V lookup: CDR1 SGHRS, CDR2 YFSETQ. CDR3 loop: CASSLGQDTEAFF. The CDR3 nucleotides read TGCGCCAGCAGCTTGGGACAAGACACTGAAGCTTTCTTT.

CDR3 sequence (DNA): TGCGCCAGCAGTCCTGGGCACGGCTATGGCTACACCTTC. It is translated as CASSPGHGYGYTF. The chain couples TRBV10-1 to TRBJ1-2; the D is unclear. The CDR3 runs to 13 residues. Germline V gene data show CDR1 as WNHNN and CDR2 as SYGVQD (reference sequence). Trimming took off 5 bases at V and 4 bases at J, with 11 bases between the two ends.

This clone was recorded once. V is TRBV29-1 and J is TRBJ2-1; weak D call: TRBD2 (6 bases). The V end was cut by 6 bases, the J end by 2 bases, with 8 bases between. The CDR3 consists of 12 residues. Germline CDR1 SQVTM, CDR2 ANQGSEA. The CDR3 is CSVGGPYNEQFF. Written as DNA, the CDR3 is TGCAGCGTCGGAGGGCCCTACAATGAGCAGTTCTTC.

The rearrangement links TRBV6-6 to TRBJ2-7; 10 nucleotides match TRBD2. V was clipped by 1 base and J by 5 bases; unmatched bases: 8. This CDR3 contains 16 residues. Germline CDR1 and CDR2: MNHNY and SVGAGI (reference sequence). The DNA of the CDR3 is TGTGCCAGCAGTTACTATCCTAGCGGGAGTATCCACGAGCAGTACTTC. Protein: CASSYYPSGSIHEQYF.

In nucleotides, the CDR3 is TGTGCCAGCGGGAGCGGGAGCACAGATACGCAGTATTTT. It codes for CASGSGSTDTQYF. The V call is TRBV27, the J call TRBJ2-3; D perhaps matches TRBD2 (6 bases). Germline CDR1 MNHEY, CDR2 SMNVEV (reference sequence). V gave up 8 bases and J gave up 0 bases, with 9 bases separating them. This CDR3 contains 13 residues.

The chain is built from TRBV2 and TRBJ2-7; TRBD2 matches 8 bases. The CDR3 loop spans 14 amino acids. Germline CDR1 reads SNHLY; CDR2 reads FYNNEI. With 5 bases clipped from V and 0 bases from J, the junction kept 3 bases outside the gene matches. In DNA form, the CDR3 reads TGTGCCAGCAGTACAGGACTAGCCTCCTACGAGCAGTACTTC. Protein product: CASSTGLASYEQYF.

V and J are TRBV6-5 and TRBJ2-1; TRBD1 agrees at 7 bases. Germline V gene sequence: CDR1 MNHEY, CDR2 SVGAGI. J lost 0 bases, V lost 10 bases, and 6 bases had no gene match. The length of the CDR3 is 14 residues. CDR3 residues: CATSDRRSYNEQFF. The DNA of the CDR3 is TGTGCCACCTCGGACAGGCGCTCCTACAATGAGCAGTTCTTC.

This chain links TRBV5-1 with TRBJ1-1; 7 bases match TRBD1. J gave up 6 bases and V 1 base, and 9 bases lay outside the gene matches. Germline CDR1 SGHRS, CDR2 YFSETQ. This CDR3 comprises 15 residues. The CDR3 protein is CASSLTYRGRAEAFF. DNA of the CDR3: TGCGCCAGCAGCTTGACCTACAGGGGTCGGGCTGAAGCTTTCTTT.

This clone was observed a single time. This sequence joins TRBV10-3 and TRBJ1-2, with D possibly TRBD1 on 6 matching bases. Germline V lookup: CDR1 ENHRY, CDR2 SYGVKD. Trimming stripped 3 bases from V and 7 bases from J, with 12 bases between. The CDR3 extends over 13 amino acids. The CDR3 nucleotides are TGTGCCATCAGTGATGGGACATTCTCTGGCTACACCTTC. This translates into CAISDGTFSGYTF.

The chain combines TRBV19 with TRBJ2-7, with a tentative D call TRBD1 (6 bases). The germline V and J ends were trimmed by 6 bases and 4 bases, with 22 bases remaining between them. This CDR3 is built from 16 residues. Germline CDR1 is LNHDA and CDR2 is SQIVND (reference sequence). CDR3 protein: CASRGAGQDTLYEQYF. The CDR3 DNA reads TGTGCCAGTAGGGGGGCCGGGCAGGACACTCTTTACGAGCAGTACTTC.

This clone has only a few counts. The chain recombines TRBV28 with TRBJ2-2; 10 bases map to TRBD2. The trim removed 8 bases at V and 6 bases at J, leaving 6 bases unmatched. Germline-derived CDR1 and CDR2 are MDHEN and SYDVKM. This CDR3 has 14 amino acids. In DNA, the CDR3 is TGTGCCAGCGGACTAGCGGAGGGGTCCGGGGAGCTGTTTTTT. Translated: CASGLAEGSGELFF.

V is TRBV19 and J is TRBJ1-2; D perhaps matches TRBD1 (5 bases). This CDR3 has 14 residues. Germline assignment: CDR1 LNHDA and CDR2 SQIVND (reference sequence). V shed 5 bases and J shed 8 bases, with 18 bases lying between them. The CDR3 DNA follows: TGTGCCAGTAGTCCCACGAGCGGGGCGCGGGGCTACACCTTC. Protein product: CASSPTSGARGYTF.

In DNA, the CDR3 is TGTGCCACCCGGACTAGCGGGACCAACGAGCAGTACTTC. It codes for CATRTSGTNEQYF. The rearrangement joins TRBV15 to TRBJ2-7; 12 positions match TRBD2. The CDR3 sequence is 13 residues long. CDR1 LNHNV and CDR2 YYDKDF come from the germline V gene (reference sequence). After removal of 8 bases from V and 5 bases from J, the junction contained 4 bases not matched to a gene.

The V gene is TRBV10-3, the J gene TRBJ2-7; D is unresolved. The CDR3 spans 12 residues. V dropped 3 bases and J dropped 3 bases, with 6 bases sitting between them. Germline CDR1 is ENHRY and CDR2 is SYGVKD. CDR3 sequence reads: CAISELLYEQYF. Written as DNA, the CDR3 is TGTGCCATCAGTGAACTCCTCTACGAGCAGTACTTC.

The chain employs TRBV7-8 and TRBJ2-5, with 9 positions matching TRBD1. There are 15 residues in the CDR3. Germline loops: CDR1 SGHVS, CDR2 FQNEAQ. J was trimmed by 5 bases and V by 3 bases; bases with no gene match: 7. CDR3 nucleotides: TGTGCCAGCAGCTTCCGCACAGGGGGCTCGGAGACCCAGTACTTC. It codes for CASSFRTGGSETQYF.

V gene TRBV19 combines with J gene TRBJ1-5, with TRBD1 identical over 7 bases. After removal of 3 bases from V and 6 bases from J, the junction contained 5 bases not matched to a gene. The V gene's germline CDR1 is LNHDA and CDR2 SQIVND (reference sequence). This CDR3 has 14 amino acids. In DNA form, the CDR3 reads TGTGCCAGTAGTATGGGGTCAGGGGGTCAGCCCCAGCATTTT. This encodes CASSMGSGGQPQHF. The complete variable domain, with remaining parts taken from reference TRBV19 and TRBJ1-5, reads DGGITQSPKYLFRKEGQNVTLSCEQNLNHDAMYWYRQDPGQGLRLIYYSQIVNDFQKGDIAEGYSVSREKKESFPLTVTSAQKNPTAFYLCASSMGSGGQPQHFGDGTRLSIL.

The chain links TRBV5-1 to TRBJ2-5, with D maybe TRBD2 (6 bases). V was trimmed by 4 bases and J by 1 base, leaving 11 bases between them. The CDR3 is 14 amino acids. In germline, CDR1 is SGHRS, CDR2 YFSETQ. The CDR3 loop reads CASSGRDSQETQYF. CDR3 in DNA: TGCGCCAGCAGCGGACGGGACTCCCAAGAGACCCAGTACTTC.

The chain recombines TRBV28 with TRBJ2-6; D uncertain. In germline, CDR1 is MDHEN, CDR2 SYDVKM. V shed 4 bases and J shed 4 bases, with 17 bases lying between them. The CDR3 extends over 17 amino acids. CDR3 DNA sequence: TGTGCCAGCAGTTCCCCGCTTGGAGCCCAGGGGGCCAACGTCCTGACTTTC. Translated, it gives CASSSPLGAQGANVLTF.

The chain is built from TRBV5-4 and TRBJ2-1; D is possibly TRBD2 (7 bases). V was pared by 2 bases and J by 4 bases, with 22 bases between. The CDR3 sequence is 18 residues long. The germline V gene encodes CDR1 SGHNT and CDR2 YYREEE (reference sequence). CDR3 residues: CASSFGSRGATQYNEQFF. CDR3 nucleotide sequence: TGTGCCAGCAGCTTTGGGTCTCGGGGGGCGACCCAGTACAATGAGCAGTTCTTC.

This chain uses TRBV2 with TRBJ1-1, with TRBD1 matching over 8 bases. Germline CDR1 reads SNHLY; CDR2 reads FYNNEI. The CDR3 has 17 amino acids. Trimming at V came to 7 bases and at J to 1 base, leaving 14 bases not matched to a gene. CDR3 sequence: CASTGRGRTLWNTEAFF. DNA for the CDR3: TGTGCCAGCACGGGCAGGGGGCGAACATTGTGGAACACTGAAGCTTTCTTT.

The chain links TRBV19 to TRBJ2-1, with D hard to call. The germline V gene encodes CDR1 LNHDA and CDR2 SQIVND (reference sequence). The V and J ends lost 5 bases and 6 bases respectively, with 14 bases between them. This CDR3 has 14 residues. The CDR3 reads CASSDRHSTNEQFF. The CDR3 nucleotides read TGTGCCAGTAGTGATCGACACAGTACCAATGAGCAGTTCTTC.

The chain combines TRBV9 with TRBJ2-4; 9 nucleotides match TRBD2. V trimming: 4 bases; J trimming: 8 bases; junction bases outside the gene matches: 13. This CDR3 has 16 amino acids. Germline CDR1 and CDR2: SGDLS and YYNGEE. The DNA for the CDR3 is TGTGCCAGCAGCCCAGGCCTAGCGGGAAGGGGGGACATTCAGTACTTC. Its translation: CASSPGLAGRGDIQYF. Filled out from reference TRBV9 and TRBJ2-4, the complete variable domain reads DSGVTQTPKHLITATGQRVTLRCSPRSGDLSVYWYQQSLDQGLQFLIQYYNGEERAKGNILERFSAQQFPDLHSELNLSSLELGDSALYFCASSPGLAGRGDIQYFGAGTRLSVL.

The chain recombines TRBV7-9 with TRBJ1-5; tentatively, D is TRBD1 (5 bases). Germline lookup yields CDR1 SEHNR and CDR2 FQNEAQ (reference sequence). This CDR3 is 15 amino acids long. Trimming shortened V by 5 bases and J by 3 bases, and 14 bases separated the two germline ends. The chain's CDR3 is CASSPAQGYNQPQHF. CDR3 sequence (DNA): TGTGCCAGCAGCCCTGCCCAGGGATACAATCAGCCCCAGCATTTT.

The chain has TRBV29-1 and TRBJ2-7; D call uncertain. The CDR3 spans 11 residues. CDR1 SQVTM and CDR2 ANQGSEA come from the germline V gene. V lost 7 bases, J lost 4 bases, and 11 bases lay in between. The CDR3 is CSAASQYEQYF. CDR3 nucleotides: TGCAGCGCCGCTTCCCAGTACGAGCAGTACTTC.

This chain uses TRBV6-2 or TRBV6-3 with TRBJ2-5; TRBD1 is a possible D gene (5 bases). The CDR3 consists of 14 residues. Germline V gene lookup returns CDR1 MNHEY and CDR2 SVGEGT. Trimming removed 6 bases from V and 5 bases from J, with 16 bases in between. The CDR3 region has the DNA TGTGCCAGCAGCCGTAGCAGGGTTGCGGAGACCCAGTACTTC. Amino acid sequence: CASSRSRVAETQYF.

V gene TRBV28 combines with J gene TRBJ2-7, with 9 positions matching TRBD1. The CDR3 spans 15 residues. J gave up 3 bases and V 6 bases, and 9 bases lay outside the gene matches. Germline V gene data show CDR1 as MDHEN and CDR2 as SYDVKM. CDR3 in amino acids: CASRRSGTGNYEQYF. DNA of the CDR3: TGTGCCAGCAGGCGATCCGGGACAGGGAACTACGAGCAGTACTTC.

The chain combines TRBV2 with TRBJ1-4; 8 nucleotides match TRBD1. J was trimmed by 14 bases and V by 0 bases; bases with no gene match: 8. The CDR3 loop spans 14 amino acids. Germline V gives CDR1 SNHLY, CDR2 FYNNEI. CDR3 protein: CASSEALRTGSLFF. The CDR3 region has the DNA TGTGCCAGCAGTGAAGCGCTTCGGACAGGGAGTCTGTTTTTT.

The sample holds a few counts of this clone. V is TRBV3-1 (or the pseudogene TRBV3-2) and J is TRBJ2-7, with 15 nucleotides matching TRBD2. The CDR3 runs 17 residues. V was pared by 4 bases and J by 0 bases, with 4 bases of the junction left unmatched. Germline V gene data show CDR1 as LGHDT and CDR2 as YNNKEL (reference sequence). The CDR3 bases are TGTGCCAGCAGCCGGACTAGCGGGAGGGCCTCCTCCTACGAGCAGTACTTC. This sequence encodes CASSRTSGRASSYEQYF.